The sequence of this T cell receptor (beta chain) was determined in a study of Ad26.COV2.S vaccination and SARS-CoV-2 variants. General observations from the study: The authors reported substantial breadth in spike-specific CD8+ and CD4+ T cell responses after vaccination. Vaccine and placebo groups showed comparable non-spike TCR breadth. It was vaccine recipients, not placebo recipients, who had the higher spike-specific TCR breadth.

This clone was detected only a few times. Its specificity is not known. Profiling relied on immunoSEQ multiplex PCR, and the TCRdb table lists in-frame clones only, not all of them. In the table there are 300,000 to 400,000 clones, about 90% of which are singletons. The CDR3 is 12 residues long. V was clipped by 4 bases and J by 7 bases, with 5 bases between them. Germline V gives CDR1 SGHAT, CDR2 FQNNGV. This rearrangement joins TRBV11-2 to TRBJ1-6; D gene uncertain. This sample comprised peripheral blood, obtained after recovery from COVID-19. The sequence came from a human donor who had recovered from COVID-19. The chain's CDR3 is CASSSTNSPLHF. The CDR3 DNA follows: TGTGCCAGCAGCTCGACGAATTCACCCCTCCACTTT.